These 9 T cell receptor beta chains were sequenced from one sample in a study of blood T cell repertoires in COVID-19. This table comes from immunoSEQ multiplex PCR, and its TCRdb copy is limited to in-frame clones, with some not included. The sample yields roughly 200,000 clones, roughly 88% seen once. Sequenced sample: peripheral blood. Receptor source: a man in his sixties with acute or convalescent COVID-19.

This clone was recorded a few times. The chain couples TRBV28 to TRBJ2-5, with a weak D call TRBD2 (6 bases). The CDR3 runs to 16 residues. The germline CDR1 and CDR2 sequences are MDHEN and SYDVKM. Trimming cost V 5 bases and J 7 bases, with 23 bases left between them. The CDR3 spells CASSQLLVGVEGTQYF. As DNA, the CDR3 is TGTGCCAGCAGTCAACTCCTGGTGGGAGTGGAGGGGACCCAGTACTTC.

The chain is built from TRBV10-2 and TRBJ2-7, with TRBD1 matching over 10 bases. Trimming took 6 bases from V and 2 from J; bases not matched to a gene: 4. Germline-derived CDR1 and CDR2 are WSHSY and SAAADI. This CDR3 has 14 amino acids. The CDR3 sequence is CASRDRGYPYEQYF. DNA of the CDR3: TGCGCCAGCAGGGACAGGGGGTACCCCTACGAGCAGTACTTC.

With regard to this clone: This specimen includes other DNA sequences encoding the same CDR3. This chain joins TRBV9 and TRBJ1-1; D is perhaps TRBD1 (5 bases). V dropped 3 bases and J dropped 0 bases, with 12 bases sitting between them. CDR1 and CDR2 (germline): SGDLS, YYNGEE. CDR3 length equals 15 residues. CDR3 in DNA: TGTGCCAGCAGCGCCCAGGGTTGGATGAACACTGAAGCTTTCTTT. Its protein is CASSAQGWMNTEAFF.

The chain has TRBV27 and TRBJ1-1; D call uncertain. V lost 2 bases and J lost 5, with 12 bases in between. The CDR3 has 14 amino acids. Germline V gene lookup returns CDR1 MNHEY and CDR2 SMNVEV (reference sequence). The CDR3, as DNA: TGTGCCAGCAGTTTAGGGGTCGCGGGGACTGAAGCTTTCTTT. Protein product: CASSLGVAGTEAFF.

This chain joins TRBV4-3 and TRBJ2-6; 15 bases map to TRBD2. The V gene end was trimmed by 1 base and the J gene end by 1 base; junction bases not matched to a gene: 5. Germline V gene lookup returns CDR1 LGHNA and CDR2 YSLEER. CDR3 length: 20 amino acids. The CDR3 protein is CASSQVGTSGRPSGANVLTF. The DNA of the CDR3 is TGCGCCAGCAGCCAAGTGGGGACTAGCGGGAGGCCATCTGGGGCCAACGTCCTGACTTTC.

The chain joins TRBV5-1 to TRBJ2-1; D not certain. The V and J ends lost 0 bases and 8 bases respectively, with 15 bases between them. CDR1 and CDR2 from the germline V gene are SGHRS and YFSETQ. The CDR3 is 15 amino acids. The CDR3 DNA sequence: TGCGCCAGCAGCTTGGGATCGGGTTCTTCGGATGAGCAGTTCTTC. It encodes CASSLGSGSSDEQFF.

V gene TRBV5-6 combines with J gene TRBJ2-2; 7 bases align to TRBD2. The germline V gene encodes CDR1 SGHDT and CDR2 YYEEEE. The CDR3 is 15 amino acids. Trimming removed 2 bases from V and 1 base from J; junction bases left unmatched: 2. The chain's CDR3 is CASSLGGRNTGELFF. CDR3 DNA: TGTGCCAGCAGCTTAGGCGGGAGGAACACCGGGGAGCTGTTTTTT.

The chain recombines TRBV4-1 with TRBJ2-2; 10 bases line up with TRBD2. V shed 4 bases, J shed 2 bases, and the junction held 7 bases outside the gene matches. There are 17 residues in the CDR3. The germline V gene has CDR1 MGHRA and CDR2 YSYEKL. The CDR3 sequence: CASSLLTSGTNTGELFF. In nucleotides, the CDR3 is TGCGCCAGCAGCCTCCTCACTAGCGGGACAAACACCGGGGAGCTGTTTTTT.

The chain uses TRBV9 and TRBJ2-2; 7 bases fit TRBD2. Germline CDR1 reads SGDLS; CDR2 reads YYNGEE. With 0 bases clipped from V and 6 bases from J, the junction kept 5 bases outside the gene matches. There are 15 residues in the CDR3. The CDR3 here is CASSVVDGRSGELFF. The CDR3 coding sequence is TGTGCCAGCAGCGTAGTCGACGGGAGGTCCGGGGAGCTGTTTTTT.